The 18 T cell receptor beta chains in this list originate from one sample, sequenced in a study of blood T cell repertoires in COVID-19 (dated by TCRdb to the early 2020s). The method behind the library was the immunoSEQ multiplex PCR assay. The immuneACCESS repertoire file appears here via TCRdb, limited to in-frame rearrangements. These files lack a portion of the clones; in checked studies, under half of the deficit traces to unresolved V genes, and the cause of the others is not known. The sample records a few hundred thousand clones, about 88% of which are singletons. The ten largest make up more than 1% of the sample. The sequenced sample was PBMCs or T cells enriched from blood (not recorded which). The origin of the receptors is a young woman who had recovered from COVID-19.

V is TRBV3-1 (or the pseudogene TRBV3-2) and J is TRBJ1-2; 7 bases are shared with TRBD1. V lost 4 bases and J lost 2; bases outside the gene matches: 22. CDR3 length equals 20 residues. The germline gives CDR1 LGHDT, CDR2 YNNKEL (reference sequence). The CDR3 is CASSPLELTGTEVDNYGYTF. CDR3 bases: TGTGCCAGCAGCCCTTTAGAGCTGACCGGGACAGAAGTTGACAACTATGGCTACACCTTC.

The V and J genes are TRBV7-9 and TRBJ1-1; D gene unclear. CDR3 size: 14 residues. Germline V gene data show CDR1 as SEHNR and CDR2 as FQNEAQ (reference sequence). Trimming left V 4 bases short and J 0 bases short, with 9 bases between. DNA of the CDR3: TGTGCCAGCAGCTCCGGTGGTGTGAACACTGAAGCTTTCTTT. Protein: CASSSGGVNTEAFF.

This chain uses TRBV7-9 with TRBJ2-1; 9 bases are a match to TRBD2. This CDR3 has 14 amino acids. V shed 6 bases and J 5 bases; nucleotides not matched to a gene: 5. Germline lookup yields CDR1 SEHNR and CDR2 FQNEAQ (reference sequence). In DNA form, the CDR3 reads TGTGCCAGCAGGCGGGGGGGAAGAAACAATGAGCAGTTCTTC. This sequence encodes CASRRGGRNNEQFF.

V and J are TRBV9 and TRBJ2-3, with 11 nucleotides matching TRBD1. The germline V gene has CDR1 SGDLS and CDR2 YYNGEE. The CDR3 covers 15 residues. V trimming: 4 bases; J trimming: 3 bases; junction bases outside the gene matches: 4. Here the CDR3 reads CASSNRDRGTDTQYF. The DNA for the CDR3 is TGTGCCAGCAGCAACCGGGACAGGGGGACAGATACGCAGTATTTT.

V is TRBV21-1 and J is TRBJ2-7; the table's D call of TRBD1 was not tested on the DNA. TRBV21-1 is a pseudogene segment. The CDR3 runs to 18 residues. CDR3 sequence: CASSKPTGGEDGAYEQYF. In nucleotides, the CDR3 is TGTGCCAGCAGCAAACCGACAGGGGGGGAGGATGGCGCCTACGAGCAGTACTTC.

The chain is built from TRBV29-1 and TRBJ1-2; D is possibly TRBD1 (6 bases). CDR1 and CDR2 (germline): SQVTM, ANQGSEA. Trimming took 7 bases from V and 5 from J, leaving 20 bases between them. CDR3 length equals 14 residues. The CDR3 coding sequence is TGCAGCGACCGGACAGCTTCGAGGGGGTATGGCTACACCTTC. Its protein is CSDRTASRGYGYTF.

This chain links TRBV6-2 or TRBV6-3 with TRBJ1-3; 11 bases align to TRBD1. The germline CDR1 and CDR2 sequences are MNHEY and SVGEGT. This CDR3 has 15 residues. With V trimmed by 8 bases and J by 7 bases, 10 bases remained unmatched. The CDR3 bases are TGTGCCAGCGGCCGGACAGGGGGCTTCTCTAACACCATATATTTT. Encoded protein: CASGRTGGFSNTIYF.

The rearrangement joins TRBV3-1 (or the pseudogene TRBV3-2) to TRBJ1-3, with D perhaps TRBD1 (6 bases). CDR3 length: 15 residues. Trimming removed 4 bases at V and 0 bases at J, with 10 bases between. Looked up from germline, CDR1 is LGHDT and CDR2 is YNNKEL (reference sequence). This CDR3 is CASSPTGSSGNTIYF. CDR3 DNA: TGTGCCAGCAGCCCCACAGGGAGCTCTGGAAACACCATATATTTT.

DNA for the CDR3: TGCAGCGGCGCAGGGGGTCATGATGGCTACACCTTC. Residues: CSGAGGHDGYTF. J is TRBJ1-2 and V is TRBV29-1; 7 nucleotides align to TRBD1. CDR3 size: 12 residues. CDR1 and CDR2 (germline): SQVTM, ANQGSEA. The ends lost 7 bases at V and 6 bases at J; junction bases unmatched: 8.

This chain joins TRBV10-3 and TRBJ1-1; TRBD1 might be the D (6 bases). V was clipped by 0 bases and J by 1 base, with 12 bases between them. Germline CDR1 and CDR2: ENHRY and SYGVKD. CDR3 length: 16 amino acids. CDR3 protein: CAISESQGRGNTEAFF. The CDR3, as DNA: TGTGCCATCAGTGAGTCTCAGGGGCGCGGGAACACTGAAGCTTTCTTT.

The J gene is TRBJ2-1, the V gene TRBV6-5; D unclear. Germline V lookup: CDR1 MNHEY, CDR2 SVGAGI. Trimming stripped 4 bases from V and 6 bases from J, with 13 bases between. This CDR3 contains 14 residues. The DNA of the CDR3 is TGTGCCAGCAGTTCAGTTCACCCCACCAATGAGCAGTTCTTC. This translates into CASSSVHPTNEQFF.

The V gene is TRBV20-1, the J gene TRBJ1-2, with unresolved D. The V end was cut by 6 bases, the J end by 6 bases, with 20 bases between. Per germline, CDR1 DFQATT and CDR2 SNEGSKA (reference sequence). The CDR3 totals 14 residues. CDR3 sequence: CSASSPTSVDGYTF. For the CDR3, the DNA is TGCAGTGCGAGTTCTCCCACGAGCGTGGATGGCTACACCTTC.

The chain has TRBV19 and TRBJ2-5; D is perhaps TRBD1 (7 bases). Between the trimmed V and J ends, which lost 1 base and 5 bases, there was a span of 14 bases. The CDR3 extends over 15 amino acids. Germline assignment: CDR1 LNHDA and CDR2 SQIVND (reference sequence). The CDR3: CASSIAGGTSETQYF. The CDR3 nucleotides are TGTGCCAGTAGTATAGCAGGGGGGACATCCGAGACCCAGTACTTC.

V gene TRBV5-1 combines with J gene TRBJ2-7; tentative D call: TRBD2 (5 bases). Per the germline V gene, CDR1 is SGHRS and CDR2 is YFSETQ. V was cut by 5 bases and J by 0 bases, with 21 bases left in between. The CDR3 totals 17 residues. CDR3 loop: CASSGSSGTTISYEQYF. CDR3 DNA: TGCGCCAGCAGTGGTTCGAGCGGAACAACTATCTCCTACGAGCAGTACTTC.

V gene TRBV19 combines with J gene TRBJ1-5, with D possibly being TRBD1 (6 bases). The germline CDR1 and CDR2 sequences are LNHDA and SQIVND (reference sequence). With 3 bases removed from V and 4 bases from J, the gap between germline ends came to 13 bases. The CDR3 totals 15 residues. DNA of the CDR3: TGTGCCAGTAGTATGGGCAGGGGAGGGAATCAGCCCCAGCATTTT. Translation gives CASSMGRGGNQPQHF.

The rearrangement links TRBV29-1 to TRBJ1-1; D gene unclear. With 7 bases removed from V and 1 base from J, the gap between germline ends came to 7 bases. The germline V gene has CDR1 SQVTM and CDR2 ANQGSEA. The length of the CDR3 is 11 residues. The CDR3: CSGRGNTEAFF. CDR3 nucleotide sequence: TGCAGCGGGCGGGGGAACACTGAAGCTTTCTTT.

This clone was recorded only once. The chain links TRBV7-2 to TRBJ1-2; the match to TRBD1 covers 8 bases. The trim removed 3 bases at V and 8 bases at J, leaving 8 bases unmatched. The CDR3 consists of 14 residues. Germline V CDR1 and CDR2: SGHTA, FQGNSA. Here the CDR3 reads CASSFQGAASGYTF. CDR3 nucleotides: TGTGCCAGCAGCTTCCAGGGGGCAGCGTCGGGCTACACCTTC.

The chain links TRBV19 to TRBJ1-4; 8 positions match TRBD1. This CDR3 has 14 residues. Germline V CDR1 and CDR2: LNHDA, SQIVND (reference sequence). The J segment lost 8 bases and the V segment lost 6 bases, leaving 8 bases of the junction unmatched. The CDR3 DNA follows: TGTGCCAGTAGAGGACAGGGAAAAAGGGAAAAACTGTTTTTT. Translation: CASRGQGKREKLFF.